Following are 26 T cell receptor beta chains from one sample sequenced in a study of blood T cell repertoires in COVID-19 (TCRdb year 2020). Library preparation was by the immunoSEQ multiplex PCR assay. This immuneACCESS table, as held by TCRdb, lists in-frame sequences with V and J called but not all clones. Of the missing ones, under half trace to an unresolved V gene in checked studies; the others have no known cause. For this sample there are about 200,000 clones; more than 70% appear just once. 7.5% to 10% of the sample goes to the ten largest clones. Sequenced material: PBMCs or T cells enriched from blood (not recorded which). These receptors were taken from a young woman who had recovered from COVID-19.

The V and J genes are TRBV15 and TRBJ1-1; 10 positions agree with TRBD1. CDR1 and CDR2 (germline): LNHNV, YYDKDF (reference sequence). The CDR3 extends over 15 amino acids. Trimming took 1 base from V and 2 from J; bases not matched to a gene: 1. CDR3 residues: CATSRGTGGNTEAFF. The DNA for the CDR3 is TGTGCCACCAGCAGAGGGACAGGGGGTAACACTGAAGCTTTCTTT.

The chain couples TRBV5-1 to TRBJ2-2; 8 bases are a match to TRBD1. CDR1 is SGHRS, CDR2 YFSETQ, per germline. The ends lost 5 bases at V and 0 bases at J; junction bases unmatched: 3. The length of the CDR3 is 15 residues. In DNA form, the CDR3 reads TGCGCCAGCAGGCCGGGACAGGCGAACACCGGGGAGCTGTTTTTT. As protein: CASRPGQANTGELFF.

The V and J genes are TRBV7-6 and TRBJ2-3; 11 bases are a match to TRBD2. Germline loops: CDR1 SGHVS, CDR2 FNYEAQ. CDR3 length equals 18 residues. Germline trimming cut 0 bases from V and 5 bases from J; bases unmatched to any gene: 10. The CDR3 reads CASSLAGDSGGARDTQYF. The DNA for the CDR3 is TGTGCCAGCAGCTTAGCCGGCGATAGCGGGGGGGCGAGAGATACGCAGTATTTT.

The rearrangement links TRBV5-1 to TRBJ2-7; perhaps TRBD1 as D (5 bases). CDR3 length: 13 residues. V was clipped by 0 bases and J by 6 bases, with 10 bases between them. CDR1 is SGHRS, CDR2 YFSETQ, per germline. The CDR3 DNA follows: TGCGCCAGCAGCTTGGCGACAGCTGCCGAGCAGTACTTC. Its translation is CASSLATAAEQYF.

The chain joins TRBV5-4 to TRBJ2-5; a possible D gene is TRBD1 (6 bases). Per germline, CDR1 SGHNT and CDR2 YYREEE (reference sequence). The CDR3 has 15 residues. Trimming left V 3 bases short and J 5 bases short, with 17 bases between. CDR3 in amino acids: CASSSTQGVRETQYF. The CDR3 coding sequence is TGTGCCAGCAGCTCCACACAGGGAGTTAGGGAGACCCAGTACTTC.

As DNA, the CDR3 is TGTGCCAGCAGCTTCGGACAGAGGATGAATGGCTACACCTTC. Protein: CASSFGQRMNGYTF. The chain uses TRBV7-9 and TRBJ1-2, with a tentative D call TRBD1 (6 bases). CDR3 length equals 14 residues. Germline CDR1 reads SEHNR; CDR2 reads FQNEAQ (reference sequence). V lost 3 bases and J 6 bases, leaving 14 bases between the germline ends.

This chain uses TRBV12-3 or TRBV12-4 with TRBJ2-7; D possibly corresponds to TRBD1 (6 bases). The CDR3 sequence is 11 residues long. Trimming pared 4 bases from V and 6 bases from J, leaving 7 bases between. CDR3 loop: CASSWGLEQYF. The CDR3 region has the DNA TGTGCCAGCAGTTGGGGGCTCGAGCAGTACTTC.

The genes are TRBV27 and TRBJ1-2; 7 nucleotides agree with TRBD1. CDR1 is MNHEY and CDR2 is SMNVEV in the germline V gene (reference sequence). This CDR3 comprises 15 residues. The V segment lost 6 bases and the J segment 3 bases; nucleotides outside the gene matches: 10. Here the CDR3 reads CASRPTGAGDYGYTF. Here the CDR3 DNA reads TGTGCCAGCAGGCCCACAGGGGCAGGGGACTATGGCTACACCTTC.

As concerns this clone: At the DNA level, this CDR3 is encoded by other sequences in the same sample as well. The chain employs TRBV11-2 and TRBJ2-5, with 10 bases fitting TRBD1. V trimming: 5 bases; J trimming: 3 bases; junction bases outside the gene matches: 3. Germline V lookup: CDR1 SGHAT, CDR2 FQNNGV. The CDR3 consists of 14 residues. The CDR3 here is CASSPGQGKETQYF. The CDR3 DNA reads as TGTGCCAGCAGCCCGGGACAGGGGAAAGAGACCCAGTACTTC. Together with reference TRBV11-2 and TRBJ2-5, the CDR3 gives the full variable domain: EAGVAQSPRYKIIEKRQSVAFWCNPISGHATLYWYQQILGQGPKLLIQFQNNGVVDDSQLPKDRFSAERLKGVDSTLKIQPAKLEDSAVYLCASSPGQGKETQYFGPGTRLLVL.

This clone appeared a single time. The chain uses TRBV10-3 and TRBJ2-7, with TRBD2 as a possible D gene (5 bases). The CDR3 has 13 residues. The V end was cut by 4 bases, the J end by 2 bases, with 9 bases between. Germline loops: CDR1 ENHRY, CDR2 SYGVKD. DNA for the CDR3: TGTGCCATCAGTGGCGACGGGACCTACGAGCAGTACTTC. Encoded protein: CAISGDGTYEQYF.

The chain employs TRBV5-4 and TRBJ1-2; TRBD1 matches at 8 bases. This CDR3 contains 14 residues. Germline trimming cut 4 bases from V and 2 bases from J; bases unmatched to any gene: 4. Per the germline V gene, CDR1 is SGHNT and CDR2 is YYREEE (reference sequence). The DNA of the CDR3 is TGTGCCAGCAGCATCGGGACAGGAAACTATGGCTACACCTTC. Protein: CASSIGTGNYGYTF.

The rearrangement joins TRBV7-8 to TRBJ1-6; D is possibly TRBD1 (6 bases). CDR1 and CDR2 (germline): SGHVS, FQNEAQ. V was clipped by 1 base and J by 0 bases, with 10 bases between them. The CDR3 consists of 17 residues. CDR3 bases: TGTGCCAGCAGCTTAGGGTCCAGGGGCTCCTATAATTCACCCCTCCACTTT. This encodes CASSLGSRGSYNSPLHF.

The chain carries TRBV11-2 and TRBJ2-7; D is uncertain. CDR3 size: 12 residues. The ends were cut back, 5 bases at V and 1 base at J, with 6 bases in the middle. CDR1 is SGHAT and CDR2 is FQNNGV in the germline V gene. The CDR3 loop is CASSPQSYEQYF. The CDR3, as DNA: TGTGCCAGCAGCCCCCAGTCCTACGAGCAGTACTTC. The whole variable domain, filled in from reference TRBV11-2 and TRBJ2-7, reads EAGVAQSPRYKIIEKRQSVAFWCNPISGHATLYWYQQILGQGPKLLIQFQNNGVVDDSQLPKDRFSAERLKGVDSTLKIQPAKLEDSAVYLCASSPQSYEQYFGPGTRLTVT.

This rearrangement joins TRBV5-1 to TRBJ2-1; perhaps TRBD2 as D (6 bases). The CDR3 extends over 12 amino acids. The germline gives CDR1 SGHRS, CDR2 YFSETQ. V was clipped by 9 bases and J by 4 bases, with 11 bases between them. For the CDR3, the DNA is TGCGCCACCGGACTAAAGTACAATGAGCAGTTCTTC. Amino acid sequence: CATGLKYNEQFF.

This clone was observed a few times. The J gene is TRBJ2-2, the V gene TRBV25-1, with a tentative D call TRBD1 (5 bases). Per germline, CDR1 MGHDK and CDR2 SYGVNS. V shed 1 base and J shed 5 bases, with 11 bases lying between them. This CDR3 region has 15 residues. This chain's CDR3 is CASSELRGETGELFF. The CDR3 DNA follows: TGTGCCAGCAGTGAATTAAGGGGTGAAACCGGGGAGCTGTTTTTT.

This rearrangement joins TRBV5-1 to TRBJ1-1; D not certain. The germline V gene encodes CDR1 SGHRS and CDR2 YFSETQ. Deletions cut 4 bases from V and 3 bases from J, with 7 bases between. The CDR3 runs 12 residues. CDR3 DNA sequence: TGCGCCAGCAGCACCGGGGACACTGAAGCTTTCTTT. It specifies CASSTGDTEAFF.

The J gene is TRBJ2-5, the V gene TRBV19, with 9 bases aligning to TRBD1. Germline V CDR1 and CDR2: LNHDA, SQIVND (reference sequence). CDR3 size: 14 residues. V lost 1 base, J lost 3 bases, and 0 bases stayed unmatched. The CDR3 sequence: CASSIGQGEETQYF. CDR3 sequence (DNA): TGTGCCAGTAGTATAGGACAGGGGGAAGAGACCCAGTACTTC.

This chain uses TRBV30 with TRBJ2-7; TRBD2 aligns across 7 bases. Germline V gene sequence: CDR1 GTSNPN, CDR2 SVGIG (reference sequence). The CDR3 has 13 amino acids. V lost 8 bases, J lost 2 bases, and 9 bases stayed unmatched. CDR3 bases: TGTGCCGGGGGGGAGGGAACGACCTACGAGCAGTACTTC. Protein product: CAGGEGTTYEQYF.

The rearrangement uses TRBV30 and TRBJ1-1; D gene ambiguous. The CDR3 contains 15 residues. Trimming removed 0 bases from V and 0 bases from J, with 11 bases in between. Germline assignment: CDR1 GTSNPN and CDR2 SVGIG (reference sequence). This chain's CDR3 is CAWSVHQAMNTEAFF. The CDR3 bases are TGTGCCTGGAGTGTACACCAGGCTATGAACACTGAAGCTTTCTTT. Filled out from reference TRBV30 and TRBJ1-1, the complete variable domain reads SQTIHQWPATLVQPVGSPLSLECTVEGTSNPNLYWYRQAAGRGLQLLFYSVGIGQISSEVPQNLSASRPQDRQFILSSKKLLLSDSGFYLCAWSVHQAMNTEAFFGQGTRLTVV.

The chain employs TRBV3-1 (or the pseudogene TRBV3-2) and TRBJ1-2, with 10 nucleotides matching TRBD1. The length of the CDR3 is 14 residues. Germline CDR1 reads LGHDT; CDR2 reads YNNKEL (reference sequence). The V gene end was trimmed by 1 base and the J gene end by 8 bases; junction bases not matched to a gene: 4. The chain's CDR3 is CASSQVGTGDGYTF. The CDR3 coding sequence is TGTGCCAGCAGCCAAGTCGGGACAGGGGACGGCTACACCTTC.

The V call is TRBV30, the J call TRBJ1-1; 7 positions match TRBD1. Germline CDR1 reads GTSNPN; CDR2 reads SVGIG (reference sequence). With 2 bases clipped from V and 11 bases from J, the junction kept 5 bases outside the gene matches. The CDR3 loop spans 11 amino acids. CDR3 sequence: CAWSRGQEAFF. The CDR3 region has the DNA TGTGCCTGGAGTAGGGGGCAAGAGGCTTTCTTT.

The V and J genes are TRBV2 and TRBJ1-1; D is ambiguous. The CDR3 sequence is 13 residues long. CDR1 and CDR2 (germline): SNHLY, FYNNEI. V shed 6 bases and J shed 3 bases, with 11 bases lying between them. DNA of the CDR3: TGTGCCAGCAGGAGGGAATCCGACACTGAAGCTTTCTTT. Translating gives CASRRESDTEAFF.

Points on this clone: At the DNA level, this CDR3 is encoded by other sequences in the same sample as well. V usage is TRBV5-1 and J usage is TRBJ1-1; the D gene is possibly TRBD1 (6 bases). Germline V CDR1 and CDR2: SGHRS, YFSETQ. V lost 0 bases to trimming and J lost 4 bases, with 10 bases between them. This CDR3 has 14 amino acids. As DNA, the CDR3 is TGCGCCAGCAGCTTGGGTACAGGGAGCACTGAAGCTTTCTTT. Residues: CASSLGTGSTEAFF.

The chain is built from TRBV4-2 and TRBJ2-1; 9 bases map to TRBD2. The junction had 8 bases not matched to a gene; V was cut back by 1 base and J by 4 bases. The CDR3 is made up of 17 amino acids. Germline assignment: CDR1 LGHNA and CDR2 YNFKEQ. The CDR3 nucleotides read TGTGCCAGCAGCCAAGGGCAGGCGGGGGGGAATTACAATGAGCAGTTCTTC. Its translation is CASSQGQAGGNYNEQFF.

V and J are TRBV9 and TRBJ1-6; D is unclear. V dropped 4 bases and J dropped 8 bases, with 13 bases sitting between them. Germline V gene lookup returns CDR1 SGDLS and CDR2 YYNGEE. The CDR3 extends over 14 amino acids. The CDR3 loop reads CASSLGLWDSPLHF. The CDR3 DNA is TGTGCCAGCAGCCTAGGACTTTGGGATTCACCCCTCCACTTT.

The chain's CDR3 is CASSQKVGQGGDSHEKLFF. DNA for the CDR3: TGTGCCAGCAGCCAAAAGGTGGGGCAGGGAGGGGATTCCCATGAAAAACTGTTTTTT. The V and J genes are TRBV14 and TRBJ1-4; TRBD1 is a possible D gene (5 bases). The CDR3 runs to 19 residues. V dropped 2 bases and J dropped 6 bases, with 25 bases sitting between them. Per the germline V gene, CDR1 is SGHDN and CDR2 is FVKESK.